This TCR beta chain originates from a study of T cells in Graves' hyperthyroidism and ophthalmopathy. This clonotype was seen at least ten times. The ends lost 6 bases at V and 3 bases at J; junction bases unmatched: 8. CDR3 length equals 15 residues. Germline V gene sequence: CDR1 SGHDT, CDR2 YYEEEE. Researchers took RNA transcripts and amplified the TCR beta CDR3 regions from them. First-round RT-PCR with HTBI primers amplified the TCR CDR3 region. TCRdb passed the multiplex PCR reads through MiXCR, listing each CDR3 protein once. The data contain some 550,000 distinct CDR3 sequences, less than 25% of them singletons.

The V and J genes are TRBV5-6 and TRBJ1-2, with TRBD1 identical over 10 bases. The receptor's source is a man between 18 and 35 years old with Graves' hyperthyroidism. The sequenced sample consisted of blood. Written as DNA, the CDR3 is TGTGCCAGCATGCCTATAGGACAGGGGGACTATGGCTACACCTTC. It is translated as CASMPIGQGDYGYTF.